Sequencing of this TCR beta chain was carried out in a study of T cell responses to AZD1222 COVID-19 vaccine. Second-dose schedules of about 4 or about 12 weeks were combined. Assay used: immunoSEQ multiplex PCR; TCRdb lists only in-frame clones, some missing. The sample gives about 100,000 clones, roughly nine tenths of which show up once; about 8.3% is in the top ten. Trimming took off 5 bases at V and 0 bases at J, with 11 bases between the two ends. This CDR3 is 15 amino acids long. Germline values: CDR1 MDHEN, CDR2 SYDVKM. About this clone: Its antigen is undetermined.

General study findings and limits: Regions 160-218 and 743-854 held dominance among vaccine-associated CD4 TCRs, which spanned spike. Spike-specific TCRs gained breadth and depth after people received two AZD1222 doses.

The chain couples TRBV28 to TRBJ2-1; no definite D call. Sequences were derived from peripheral blood, sampled 28 days after the second AZD1222 dose. The receptor was derived from an adult who received the AZD1222 COVID-19 vaccine. CDR3 in DNA: TGTGCCAGCAGTCCCCACAGAAGCTCCTACAATGAGCAGTTCTTC. It is translated as CASSPHRSSYNEQFF.